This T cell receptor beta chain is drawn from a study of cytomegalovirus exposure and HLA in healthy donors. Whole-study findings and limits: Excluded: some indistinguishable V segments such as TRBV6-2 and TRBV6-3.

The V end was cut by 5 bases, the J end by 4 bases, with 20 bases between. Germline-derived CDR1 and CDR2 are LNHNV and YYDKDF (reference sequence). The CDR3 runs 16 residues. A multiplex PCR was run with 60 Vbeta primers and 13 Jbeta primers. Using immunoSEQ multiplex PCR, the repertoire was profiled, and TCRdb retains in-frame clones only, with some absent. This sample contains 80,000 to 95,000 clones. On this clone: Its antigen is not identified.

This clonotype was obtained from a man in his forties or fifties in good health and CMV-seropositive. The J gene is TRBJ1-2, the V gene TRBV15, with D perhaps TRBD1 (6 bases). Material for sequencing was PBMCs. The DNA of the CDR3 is TGTGCCACCAGCTTAGGGGGGAGGGGAGAGGTCTATGGCTACACCTTC. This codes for CATSLGGRGEVYGYTF.